The 26 T cell receptor beta chains below all came from one sample that was sequenced in a study of CD8 T cells in ankylosing spondylitis. TCRdb reanalysed the 5' RACE reads using MiXCR and keeps one entry per CDR3 protein. The sample records approximately 35,000 distinct CDR3 sequences, 12% to 15% being singletons. The material sequenced was blood. All receptors derive from a male donor with ankylosing spondylitis or in good health (not recorded which).

This clonotype was observed a handful of times. The rearrangement uses TRBV7-9 and TRBJ2-7, with D possibly TRBD2 on 6 matching bases. Between the trimmed V and J ends, which lost 3 bases and 2 bases, there was a span of 8 bases. The CDR3 has 13 residues. Per the germline V gene, CDR1 is SEHNR and CDR2 is FQNEAQ (reference sequence). The CDR3, as DNA: TGTGCCAGCAGCTTGGAGGGAACCTACGAGCAGTACGTC. Encoded protein: CASSLEGTYEQYV.

This clonotype was seen a handful of times. The chain recombines TRBV29-1 with TRBJ2-1; possibly TRBD2 for D (6 bases). CDR3 length: 13 residues. The ends were cut back, 0 bases at V and 11 bases at J, with 14 bases in the middle. CDR1 is SQVTM and CDR2 is ANQGSEA in the germline V gene. The CDR3 DNA reads as TGCAGCGTTGAAGATCGTATTGGGAGGCAGCAGTTCTTC. Protein: CSVEDRIGRQQFF.

This clonotype turned up a few times. The chain carries TRBV9 and TRBJ1-1, with D possibly TRBD1 on 6 matching bases. CDR3 length: 15 residues. The V end was cut by 3 bases, the J end by 1 base, with 13 bases between. CDR1 and CDR2 from the germline V gene are SGDLS and YYNGEE. CDR3 amino acids: CASSGLQGRNTEAFF. The CDR3 region has the DNA TGTGCCAGCAGCGGACTACAGGGCCGGAACACTGAAGCTTTCTTT.

This chain joins TRBV28 and TRBJ2-3; TRBD1 might be the D (6 bases). V gave up 3 bases and J gave up 1 base, with 8 bases separating them. Germline CDR1 MDHEN, CDR2 SYDVKM. This CDR3 has 14 amino acids. CDR3 in DNA: TGTGCCAGCAGTTTCGGGACACGCACAGATACGCAGTATTTT. It yields the protein CASSFGTRTDTQYF. Together with reference TRBV28 and TRBJ2-3, the CDR3 gives the full variable domain: DVKVTQSSRYLVKRTGEKVFLECVQDMDHENMFWYRQDPGLGLRLIYFSYDVKMKEKGDIPEGYSVSREKKERFSLILESASTNQTSMYLCASSFGTRTDTQYFGPGTRLTVL.

The chain uses TRBV29-1 and TRBJ2-2, with D tentatively TRBD1 or TRBD2 (6 bases each). Trimming shortened V by 2 bases and J by 0 bases, and 13 bases separated the two germline ends. The CDR3 loop spans 16 amino acids. Looked up from germline, CDR1 is SQVTM and CDR2 is ANQGSEA. CDR3 region: CSVESVGGPNTGELFF. The CDR3 DNA sequence: TGCAGCGTTGAATCGGTGGGGGGCCCGAACACCGGGGAGCTGTTTTTT.

This chain connects TRBV29-1 to TRBJ2-2, with D perhaps TRBD2 (6 bases). The CDR3 runs 13 residues. V gave up 4 bases and J gave up 7 bases, with 13 bases separating them. CDR1 is SQVTM and CDR2 is ANQGSEA in the germline V gene. This CDR3 is CSVGRVQGGELFF. The CDR3 nucleotides read TGCAGCGTTGGGAGGGTTCAGGGCGGGGAGCTGTTTTTT.

This clonotype showed up just once. This chain links TRBV4-3 with TRBJ2-7; D remains unclear. CDR3 size: 13 residues. V lost 2 bases and J 1 base, leaving 6 bases between the germline ends. The germline V gene has CDR1 LGHNA and CDR2 YSLEER. The DNA of the CDR3 is TGCGCCAGCAGCCAACCAGTATCCTACGAGCAGTACTTC. Translation gives CASSQPVSYEQYF.

Concerning this clonotype: One junction end disagrees with the germline gene, perhaps due to a read error. The J gene is TRBJ2-2, the V gene TRBV20-1; D possibly uses TRBD1 or TRBD2 (5 bases each). The CDR3 runs 11 residues. Germline CDR1 reads DFQATT; CDR2 reads SNEGSKA (reference sequence). The CDR3 coding sequence is TGCAGTGCGGGGGTGGACGGGGAGCTGCTTTTT. Translated: CSAGVDGELLF.

This clonotype was recorded a few times. The J gene is TRBJ2-6, the V gene TRBV20-1; tentatively, D is TRBD1 (6 bases). V shed 5 bases and J shed 6 bases, with 17 bases lying between them. Germline V gene data show CDR1 as DFQATT and CDR2 as SNEGSKA (reference sequence). This CDR3 comprises 15 residues. The CDR3 DNA sequence: TGCAGTGCTGGACAGAGGGGTAATGAGGCCAACGTCCTGACTTTC. Translating it yields CSAGQRGNEANVLTF.

This clonotype was found a few times. V usage is TRBV7-3 and J usage is TRBJ2-2, with D unresolved. The CDR3 sequence is 15 residues long. Germline V gives CDR1 SGHTA, CDR2 FQGTGA. The V end lost 5 bases, the J end lost 6 bases, and 16 bases lay between the germline ends. As DNA, the CDR3 is TGTGCCAGCAGCCCATCAACTCGCGGAGCCGGGGAGCTGTTTTTT. Protein: CASSPSTRGAGELFF.

The chain employs TRBV4-3 and TRBJ2-1, with 13 bases identical to TRBD2. The CDR3 extends over 15 amino acids. Germline loops: CDR1 LGHNA, CDR2 YSLEER. The trim removed 4 bases at V and 7 bases at J, leaving 4 bases unmatched. Here the CDR3 reads CASSRGLAGTNEQFF. Here the CDR3 DNA reads TGCGCCAGCAGCCGGGGACTAGCGGGAACTAATGAGCAGTTCTTC.

Many counts were recorded for this clonotype. The chain employs TRBV12-3 or TRBV12-4 and TRBJ2-3; possibly TRBD2 for D (6 bases). The CDR3 covers 15 residues. Trimming cost V 6 bases and J 2 bases, with 15 bases left between them. The CDR3, as DNA: TGTGCCAGCAGCCGGTCGGGGGAACTCACAGATACGCAGTATTTT. As protein: CASSRSGELTDTQYF.

The chain employs TRBV7-2 and TRBJ2-1, with 10 bases aligning to TRBD2. The CDR3 runs to 18 residues. The trim removed 4 bases at V and 4 bases at J, leaving 13 bases unmatched. CDR1 is SGHTA, CDR2 FQGNSA, per germline. The CDR3 nucleotides are TGTGCCAGCAGCTCCCGGCCTAGCGGGAGTTGGGGATACAATGAGCAGTTCTTC. This sequence encodes CASSSRPSGSWGYNEQFF. Full variable domain (outside the CDR3, taken from reference TRBV7-2 and TRBJ2-1): GAGVSQSPSNKVTEKGKDVELRCDPISGHTALYWYRQSLGQGLEFLIYFQGNSAPDKSGLPSDRFSAERTGGSVSTLTIQRTQQEDSAVYLCASSSRPSGSWGYNEQFFGPGTRLTVL.

This clonotype was detected a few times. The rearrangement joins TRBV20-1 to TRBJ2-4, with TRBD2 matching 12 bases. J gave up 7 bases and V 0 bases, and 4 bases lay outside the gene matches. The CDR3 is made up of 15 amino acids. The V gene's germline CDR1 is DFQATT and CDR2 SNEGSKA (reference sequence). CDR3 nucleotides: TGCAGTGCTAGAGACGCCGGGACTAGCGGGAACATTCAGTACTTC. The encoded protein is CSARDAGTSGNIQYF.

This clonotype was picked up a small number of times. J is TRBJ2-2 and V is TRBV28; no firm D call. The V end was cut by 7 bases, the J end by 3 bases, with 12 bases between. Germline loops: CDR1 MDHEN, CDR2 SYDVKM. The CDR3 contains 14 residues. For the CDR3, the DNA is TGTGCCAGCACCCTTGACACTCACACCGGGGAGCTGTTTTTT. Residues: CASTLDTHTGELFF.

The chain combines TRBV6-2 or TRBV6-3 with TRBJ2-7; D is perhaps TRBD1 (6 bases). The ends were cut back, 5 bases at V and 2 bases at J, with 16 bases in the middle. CDR1 and CDR2 from the germline V gene are MNHEY and SVGEGT. The CDR3 loop spans 15 amino acids. Here the CDR3 reads CASSRSLDSPYEQYF. The CDR3 region has the DNA TGTGCCAGCAGTCGCTCTCTGGACAGCCCCTACGAGCAGTACTTC.

This clonotype was recorded a few times. The chain employs TRBV20-1 and TRBJ1-1; D gene ambiguous. The CDR3 length is 11 residues. Germline V CDR1 and CDR2: DFQATT, SNEGSKA (reference sequence). The V end lost 0 bases, the J end lost 6 bases, and 5 bases lay between the germline ends. CDR3: CSARDQPEAFF. CDR3 in DNA: TGCAGTGCTAGAGATCAACCTGAAGCTTTCTTT.

The chain is built from TRBV28 and TRBJ1-1; 8 nucleotides match TRBD1. This CDR3 comprises 17 residues. In germline, CDR1 is MDHEN, CDR2 SYDVKM. The V and J ends lost 2 bases and 4 bases, in that order; junction bases with no gene match: 12. CDR3 sequence reads: CASSLGRWTGPGTEAFF. The CDR3 DNA sequence: TGTGCCAGCAGTTTAGGACGGTGGACAGGGCCGGGCACTGAAGCTTTCTTT.

Many counts were recorded for this clonotype. The chain couples TRBV20-1 to TRBJ2-3, with D possibly matching TRBD2 (5 bases). Germline values: CDR1 DFQATT, CDR2 SNEGSKA (reference sequence). V lost 1 base and J 3 bases, leaving 11 bases between the germline ends. The CDR3 has 14 amino acids. The chain's CDR3 is CSARVLVGTDTQYF. The CDR3 DNA reads as TGCAGTGCTAGAGTACTAGTGGGTACAGATACGCAGTATTTT.

There are a few counts of this clonotype. V usage is TRBV7-9 and J usage is TRBJ1-4; D unresolved. V lost 0 bases and J 8 bases, leaving 10 bases between the germline ends. Germline-derived CDR1 and CDR2 are SEHNR and FQNEAQ (reference sequence). The CDR3 consists of 14 residues. The CDR3 DNA reads as TGTGCCAGCAGCTTAGCGGAACGTGTCGAAAAACTGTTTTTT. Translating it yields CASSLAERVEKLFF.

The rearrangement joins TRBV5-1 to TRBJ2-3; the match to TRBD2 covers 11 bases. The germline V gene has CDR1 SGHRS and CDR2 YFSETQ. The CDR3 covers 15 residues. The trim removed 3 bases at V and 4 bases at J, leaving 4 bases unmatched. The CDR3 DNA reads as TGCGCCAGCAGCTCTAGCGGGGGGCAGGCAGATACGCAGTATTTT. It translates to CASSSSGGQADTQYF.

This clonotype was detected a few times. V is TRBV7-9 and J is TRBJ2-2, with 8 bases matching TRBD2. Looked up from germline, CDR1 is SEHNR and CDR2 is FQNEAQ (reference sequence). This CDR3 is built from 15 residues. Germline trimming cut 5 bases from V and 2 bases from J; bases unmatched to any gene: 4. The DNA for the CDR3 is TGTGCCAGCAGCCGCGGGGGGATCAACACCGGGGAGCTGTTTTTT. It specifies CASSRGGINTGELFF.

V and J are TRBV5-1 and TRBJ1-6; possibly TRBD1 for D (6 bases). Germline CDR1 SGHRS, CDR2 YFSETQ. This CDR3 has 16 amino acids. Deletions cut 5 bases from V and 5 bases from J, with 17 bases between. CDR3 nucleotides: TGCGCCAGCAGAATAGTTCCGGGACAAGATAATTCACCCCTCCACTTT. Protein sequence: CASRIVPGQDNSPLHF.

This clonotype was seen just once. This chain joins TRBV3-1 and TRBJ1-2; 7 bases map to TRBD1. Germline-derived CDR1 and CDR2 are LGHDT and YNNKEL (reference sequence). J lost 4 bases, V lost 4 bases, and 9 bases had no gene match. The CDR3 has 15 amino acids. CDR3 nucleotide sequence: TGTGCCAGCAGCCCTCCAACCGGGACAGCCTATGGCTACACCTTC. It yields the protein CASSPPTGTAYGYTF.

The chain links TRBV11-2 to TRBJ2-2; D remains unclear. From germline, CDR1 is SGHAT and CDR2 FQNNGV. The CDR3 extends over 15 amino acids. With 2 bases removed from V and 2 bases from J, the gap between germline ends came to 9 bases. CDR3 nucleotide sequence: TGTGCCAGCAGCTTAAACCAGTTTAACACCGGGGAGCTGTTTTTT. This codes for CASSLNQFNTGELFF.

This clonotype was detected only a few times. This chain links TRBV20-1 with TRBJ2-1; the D gene could be TRBD1 or TRBD2 (5 bases each). Trimming took off 6 bases at V and 1 base at J, with 13 bases between the two ends. There are 14 residues in the CDR3. The germline V gene has CDR1 DFQATT and CDR2 SNEGSKA (reference sequence). The CDR3 loop is CSARDPGSYNEQFF. CDR3 coding DNA: TGCAGTGCCCGGGACCCGGGGTCCTACAATGAGCAGTTCTTC.